Below are 11 T cell receptor beta chains sequenced from a single sample in a study of shared clonotypes between healthy human individuals. CD8 cells regarded as naive lacked CD45RO, were positively chosen for CCR7, and omitted terminally differentiated effector memory CD45RA+ cells. Here immunoSEQ multiplex PCR was the method, and the copy in TCRdb shows in-frame clones only, minus some. Among about 750,000 clones, more than 85% were seen once, and the ten largest hold about 25%. Material: naive CD8+ T cells sorted from blood. The receptor source for this set is a man aged 25-45 years in good health.

V usage is TRBV6-6 and J usage is TRBJ1-1; D gene uncertain. The CDR3 length is 15 residues. Germline loops: CDR1 MNHNY, CDR2 SVGAGI (reference sequence). The V and J ends lost 2 bases and 4 bases respectively, with 14 bases between them. CDR3 region: CASSYIEEWGTEAFF. DNA of the CDR3: TGTGCCAGCAGTTACATTGAGGAATGGGGCACTGAAGCTTTCTTT.

The V call is TRBV7-8, the J call TRBJ2-7; no definite D call. The V gene's germline CDR1 is SGHVS and CDR2 FQNEAQ. The CDR3 sequence is 11 residues long. Trimming cost V 1 base and J 5 bases, with 3 bases left between them. CDR3 nucleotides: TGTGCCAGCAGCTTAGGAGACGAGCAGTACTTC. It translates to CASSLGDEQYF.

The rearrangement links TRBV9 to TRBJ1-2, with D perhaps matching TRBD1 (6 bases). The V and J ends lost 1 base and 5 bases respectively, with 21 bases between them. CDR1 SGDLS and CDR2 YYNGEE come from the germline V gene. The CDR3 covers 17 residues. The CDR3 DNA sequence: TGTGCCAGCAGCGTACCGGGGGACAAGGCCCCCTTTTATGGCTACACCTTC. As protein: CASSVPGDKAPFYGYTF.

This sequence joins TRBV4-1 and TRBJ1-4, with D maybe TRBD1 (6 bases). Germline V gene sequence: CDR1 MGHRA, CDR2 YSYEKL. The CDR3 sequence is 20 residues long. V gave up 1 base and J gave up 3 bases, with 24 bases separating them. CDR3 loop: CASSQAHGAKTGEANEKLFF. The CDR3 DNA sequence: TGCGCCAGCAGCCAAGCCCACGGGGCCAAGACAGGCGAAGCTAATGAAAAACTGTTTTTT.

The V and J genes are TRBV27 and TRBJ1-2; D remains ambiguous. Between the trimmed V and J ends, which lost 0 bases and 8 bases, there was a span of 10 bases. CDR3 size: 13 residues. Germline V gives CDR1 MNHEY, CDR2 SMNVEV (reference sequence). The chain's CDR3 is CASSLSSRWGYTF. The CDR3 region has the DNA TGTGCCAGCAGTTTATCTTCGAGGTGGGGCTACACCTTC.

This sequence joins TRBV7-8 and TRBJ1-1, with D hard to call. V lost 4 bases to trimming and J lost 1 base, with 10 bases between them. Looked up from germline, CDR1 is SGHVS and CDR2 is FQNEAQ. The CDR3 is 14 residues long. The CDR3 region is CASSWAVENTEAFF. CDR3 nucleotides: TGTGCCAGCAGCTGGGCGGTTGAGAACACTGAAGCTTTCTTT.

The CDR3 region is CASRPGTGGLVSNEQFF. The CDR3 coding sequence is TGTGCCAGCAGACCCGGGACAGGGGGCCTCGTTAGCAATGAGCAGTTCTTC. The chain carries TRBV7-8 and TRBJ2-1; 12 bases line up with TRBD1. The V and J ends lost 6 bases and 6 bases, in that order; junction bases with no gene match: 12. The CDR3 has 17 amino acids. Germline V gene data show CDR1 as SGHVS and CDR2 as FQNEAQ.

This clone is a singleton in its sample. V and J are TRBV29-1 and TRBJ2-7, with a weak D call TRBD1 (5 bases). Germline CDR1 and CDR2: SQVTM and ANQGSEA. This CDR3 comprises 15 residues. The germline V and J ends were trimmed by 4 bases and 3 bases, with 19 bases remaining between them. CDR3 DNA: TGCAGCGTTGTCGTCGGTAGACAGTGGGGCTACGAGCAGTACTTC. Translation: CSVVVGRQWGYEQYF.

The chain links TRBV29-1 to TRBJ2-2; 13 bases agree with TRBD2. V shed 2 bases and J 6 bases; nucleotides not matched to a gene: 12. The V gene's germline CDR1 is SQVTM and CDR2 ANQGSEA. The CDR3 consists of 18 residues. The CDR3 here is CSVESSRGLAGVAGELFF. CDR3 coding DNA: TGCAGCGTTGAATCAAGTCGCGGACTAGCGGGAGTTGCCGGGGAGCTGTTTTTT.

The chain joins TRBV21-1 to TRBJ1-3. TRBV21-1 is a pseudogene segment. CDR3 size: 16 residues. CDR3 sequence: CASIRLHGRSGNTIYF. DNA for the CDR3: TGTGCCAGCATCCGGTTGCATGGTAGGTCTGGAAACACCATATATTTT.

V is TRBV27 and J is TRBJ2-3, with a possible D match to TRBD1 (6 bases). The CDR3 runs 14 residues. Germline values: CDR1 MNHEY, CDR2 SMNVEV (reference sequence). The V end lost 7 bases, the J end lost 6 bases, and 17 bases lay between the germline ends. The CDR3 DNA reads TGTGCCAGCAAGGAGTTAGGGACACGCGATACGCAGTATTTT. This translates into CASKELGTRDTQYF.